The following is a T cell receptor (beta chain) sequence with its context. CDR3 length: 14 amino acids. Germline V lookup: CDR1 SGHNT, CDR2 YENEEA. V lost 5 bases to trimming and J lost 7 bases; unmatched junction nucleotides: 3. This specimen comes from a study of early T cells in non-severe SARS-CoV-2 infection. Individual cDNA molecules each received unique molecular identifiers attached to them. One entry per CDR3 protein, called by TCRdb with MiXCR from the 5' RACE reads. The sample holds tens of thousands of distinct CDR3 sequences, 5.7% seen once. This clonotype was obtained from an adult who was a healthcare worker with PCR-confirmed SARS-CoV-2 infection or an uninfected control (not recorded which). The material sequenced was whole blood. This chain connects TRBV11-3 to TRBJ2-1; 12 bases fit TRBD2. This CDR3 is CASSQGTSGNEQFF. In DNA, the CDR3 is TGTGCCAGCAGCCAGGGGACTAGCGGGAATGAGCAGTTCTTC. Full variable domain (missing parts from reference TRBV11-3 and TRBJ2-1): EAGVVQSPRYKIIEKKQPVAFWCNPISGHNTLYWYLQNLGQGPELLIRYENEEAVDDSQLPKDRFSAERLKGVDSTLKIQPAELGDSAVYLCASSQGTSGNEQFFGPGTRLTVL.